This T cell receptor (beta chain) stems from a study of immune evolution from preneoplasia to lung adenocarcinoma. Histologic diagnosis was independently verified by two lung pathologists. Nucleic acids came from premalignant or tumor cells enriched by macro-dissection. The CDR3 runs to 15 residues. The germline CDR1 and CDR2 sequences are MNHNY and SVGAGI (reference sequence). V lost 0 bases and J 4 bases, leaving 12 bases between the germline ends. This table comes from immunoSEQ multiplex PCR, and its TCRdb copy is limited to in-frame clones, with some not included. The sample carries thousands of clones, 70% to 85% recorded once.

The sequenced sample consisted of FFPE invasive lung adenocarcinoma tissue. The source of this sequence is a person over 45 with lung adenocarcinoma. This sequence joins TRBV6-6 and TRBJ1-2, with D unresolved. The CDR3 nucleotides read TGTGCCAGCAGTTACTCGATCGCGAAACCCTATGGCTACACCTTC. Amino acid sequence: CASSYSIAKPYGYTF.